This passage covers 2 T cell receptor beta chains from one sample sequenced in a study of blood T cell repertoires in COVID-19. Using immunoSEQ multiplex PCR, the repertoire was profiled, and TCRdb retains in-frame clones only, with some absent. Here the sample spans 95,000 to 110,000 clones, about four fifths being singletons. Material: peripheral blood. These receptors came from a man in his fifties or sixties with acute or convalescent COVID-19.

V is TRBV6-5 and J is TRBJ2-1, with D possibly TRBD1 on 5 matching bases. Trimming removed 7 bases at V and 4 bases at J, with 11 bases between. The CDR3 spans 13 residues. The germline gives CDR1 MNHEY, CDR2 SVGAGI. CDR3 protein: CASTLTEYNEQFF. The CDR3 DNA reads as TGTGCCAGCACTCTGACAGAATACAATGAGCAGTTCTTC.

CDR3 DNA: TGTGCCAGCAGTGGACTAGCGGGAGGGGGAGAGACCCAGTACTTC. Protein sequence: CASSGLAGGGETQYF. The chain carries TRBV2 and TRBJ2-5; 14 bases match TRBD2. The CDR3 is 15 residues long. V lost 4 bases, J lost 4 bases, and 2 bases stayed unmatched. CDR1 and CDR2 from the germline V gene are SNHLY and FYNNEI.